What follows is one TCR beta chain and its context. Original processing notes: Amplification with reference gene primers provided the estimates of nucleated cell counts. Sequencing used immunoSEQ multiplex PCR; TCRdb keeps in-frame clones, though not all of them. V and J calls plus clone size are reproduced from that table; the DNA served to infer D and trimming. The sample has about 200,000 clones; about nine tenths are singletons. The data belong to a study of blood T cell repertoires in COVID-19. Looking at the study overall: Samples taken during acute and convalescent COVID-19 were collected in the United States, Italy and Spain. From T cells, B-cell-depleted T cells, or PBMCs came the material, which was cDNA or gDNA.

This TCR derives from a man aged 45-65 years with acute or convalescent COVID-19. The sample taken for sequencing was peripheral blood.

The DNA for the CDR3 is TGTGCCAGCAGCCTGATTACAGGGTTTTTTCAGCCCCAGCATTTT. Translating gives CASSLITGFFQPQHF. This chain connects TRBV9 to TRBJ1-5; TRBD1 might be the D (6 bases). The ends were cut back, 4 bases at V and 6 bases at J, with 17 bases in the middle. This CDR3 contains 15 residues. The germline CDR1 and CDR2 sequences are SGDLS and YYNGEE.